This is a list of T cell receptor beta chains from one sample in a study of control samples from healthy donors and cancer patients. This table comes from immunoSEQ multiplex PCR, and its TCRdb copy is limited to in-frame clones, with some not included. The sample consists of tens of thousands of clones, around 94% of them appearing once. Sequences were obtained from blood. The receptors come from a man aged 25-40 years in good health. CDR3s include the opening cysteine and the closing phenylalanine or tryptophan. The order of the fields is CDR3 length, V gene, CDR3 protein.

12,TRBV2,CASRGTDTEAFF
14,TRBV27,CASRDRGWNTEAFF
13,TRBV19,CASSSFGVEGYTF
14,TRBV7-9,CASSSAEKMNEQFF
16,TRBV4-1,CASSQEGQPVPFGYTF
16,TRBV2,CASSARQAKDNSPLHF
15,TRBV27,CASSTTGPFSYEQYF
16,TRBV6-2/TRBV6-3,CASSYSLAGFTDTQYF
17,TRBV9,CASSVEGGLATNEKLFF
15,TRBV25-1,CASSPVHAYNNEQFF
14,TRBV5-4,CASRGRGGGETQYF
14,TRBV5-6,CASSPGTGYNEQFF
12,TRBV3-1/TRBV3-2,CASSQVGNEQFF
15,TRBV9,CASSVADNRNQPQHF
15,TRBV5-1,CASSLDGQGNSPLHF
13,TRBV18,CASSPSAGTEAFF
14,TRBV9,CASSVATYSYEQYF
14,TRBV10-3,CAIGGTGGNQPQHF
16,TRBV5-6,CASSFRGGLHYNEQFF
15,TRBV28,CASRPTVHSSYEQYF
15,TRBV5-6,CASSLRPGGGYGYTF
14,TRBV2,CASVGGASNQPQHF
14,TRBV2,CASKWQNSNQPQHF
15,TRBV19,CASSFGTGGLTEAFF
18,TRBV7-9,CASSFFLWGRTSYNEQFF
18,TRBV11-3,CASSLFPSRVELGHTIYF
17,TRBV9,CASSVWDGTSGRDTQYF
17,TRBV7-6,CASSFISGSPGANVLTF
15,TRBV24-1,CATSDAGGVINEQFF
17,TRBV4-2,CASSQGADRQVINEQFF
9,TRBV6-6,CASGLEAFF
14,TRBV5-6,CASSWGLANYEQYF
14,TRBV9,CASSVAAQNTEAFF
11,TRBV28,CASSPRYEQYF
12,TRBV2,CASSVRTGELFF
14,TRBV28,CASSSHGMNTEAFF
20,TRBV14,CASSLTSGAVPPHRTDTQYF